The 8 T cell receptor beta chains reported below all come from one sample, sequenced in a study of CD8+ T cells in alopecia areata. The sequencing template was cDNA reverse transcribed from extracted RNA. Repertoires were generated with immunoSEQ multiplex PCR, while TCRdb's copy carries only in-frame clones and drops some. The sample holds 110,000 or so clones, less than 70% seen once. As to treatment: oral pan-JAK inhibitor, 5-10 mg twice daily. The source material was CD4+ T cells sorted from blood, sampled at week 24, from a patient treated with tofacitinib. The receptors were gathered from a human donor with alopecia areata.

The gene calls are TRBV5-6 and TRBJ1-1; D gene ambiguous. The V gene lost 1 base and the J gene lost 4 bases, with 17 bases spanning the gap. Germline V gives CDR1 SGHDT, CDR2 YYEEEE. This CDR3 region has 16 residues. Written as DNA, the CDR3 is TGTGCCAGCAGCTTGTATCTTCCGGGCAGAGGCACTGAAGCTTTCTTT. Residues: CASSLYLPGRGTEAFF.

This clone appeared a few times. This chain joins TRBV29-1 and TRBJ1-2, with D unclear. The CDR3 spans 13 residues. In germline, CDR1 is SQVTM, CDR2 ANQGSEA. The CDR3 DNA sequence: TGCAGTTCGATGCGGGCAGCTAACTATGGCTACACCTTC. Amino acid sequence: CSSMRAANYGYTF.

V usage is TRBV7-9 and J usage is TRBJ2-1, with D maybe TRBD1 (5 bases). Germline CDR1 and CDR2: SEHNR and FQNEAQ (reference sequence). The CDR3 sequence is 13 residues long. V was trimmed by 5 bases and J by 3 bases, leaving 8 bases between them. The CDR3 bases are TGTGCCAGCAGCCGAACAGGCTACAATGAGCAGTTCTTC. Translated: CASSRTGYNEQFF.

The chain combines TRBV4-2 with TRBJ2-5, with no clear D. V gave up 2 bases and J gave up 6 bases, with 16 bases separating them. The CDR3 consists of 15 residues. From germline, CDR1 is LGHNA and CDR2 YNFKEQ. CDR3 sequence (DNA): TGTGCCAGCAGCCAATCCTACATAGCCCCAAAGACCCAGTACTTC. The encoded protein is CASSQSYIAPKTQYF.

This chain connects TRBV6-5 to TRBJ1-4, with 7 nucleotides matching TRBD1. The CDR3 consists of 15 residues. With V trimmed by 4 bases and J by 4 bases, 6 bases remained unmatched. Per the germline V gene, CDR1 is MNHEY and CDR2 is SVGAGI. The CDR3 sequence: CASSSDRVNNEKLFF. The CDR3 DNA reads as TGTGCCAGCAGTTCCGACAGGGTTAATAATGAAAAACTGTTTTTT.

This sequence joins TRBV5-4 and TRBJ1-6; no reliable D call. Trimming stripped 0 bases from V and 10 bases from J, with 11 bases between. CDR3 size: 14 residues. Per germline, CDR1 SGHNT and CDR2 YYREEE (reference sequence). The CDR3: CASSLERGESPLHF. Written as DNA, the CDR3 is TGTGCCAGCAGCTTGGAGCGTGGCGAATCACCCCTCCACTTT.

This clone was seen once. The chain joins TRBV29-1 to TRBJ1-1; D is unclear. The CDR3 has 12 residues. CDR1 SQVTM and CDR2 ANQGSEA come from the germline V gene. Trimming took off 6 bases at V and 0 bases at J, with 8 bases between the two ends. The CDR3 coding sequence is TGCAGCGTAACACGCATGAACACTGAAGCTTTCTTT. It yields the protein CSVTRMNTEAFF.

V and J are TRBV29-1 and TRBJ2-4; D is ambiguous. Trimming stripped 2 bases from V and 1 base from J, with 6 bases between. The CDR3 is made up of 13 amino acids. Looked up from germline, CDR1 is SQVTM and CDR2 is ANQGSEA. This CDR3 reads CSVESGAKNIQYF. The CDR3 DNA sequence: TGCAGCGTTGAATCAGGCGCCAAAAACATTCAGTACTTC.